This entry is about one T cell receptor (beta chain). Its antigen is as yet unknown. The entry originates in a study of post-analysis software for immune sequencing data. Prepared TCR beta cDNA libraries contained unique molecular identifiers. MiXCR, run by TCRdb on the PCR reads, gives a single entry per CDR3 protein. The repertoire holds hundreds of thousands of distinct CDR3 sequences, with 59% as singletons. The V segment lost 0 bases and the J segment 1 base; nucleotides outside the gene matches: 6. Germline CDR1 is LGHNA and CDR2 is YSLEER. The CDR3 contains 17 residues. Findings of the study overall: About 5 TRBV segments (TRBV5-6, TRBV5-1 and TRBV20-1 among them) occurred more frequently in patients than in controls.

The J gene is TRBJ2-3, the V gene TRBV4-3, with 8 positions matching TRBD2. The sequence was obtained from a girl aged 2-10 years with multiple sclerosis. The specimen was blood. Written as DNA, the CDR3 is TGCGCCAGCAGCCAAGAGAGGAGTAGCGGGGGCACAGATACGCAGTATTTT. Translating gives CASSQERSSGGTDTQYF.